These 29 T cell receptor beta chains came from one sample sequenced in a study of neurological immune-mediated disorders. TCRdb analysed the 5' RACE reads with MiXCR anew, one entry per CDR3 protein. This table holds tens of thousands of distinct CDR3 sequences, 15% to 20% found once. Sample: PBMCs. The receptors here all came from a woman in her 40s in good health.

This clonotype has at least ten counts. V gene TRBV5-1 combines with J gene TRBJ1-1, with a possible D match to TRBD1 (5 bases). The CDR3 has 15 amino acids. Trimming removed 0 bases from V and 5 bases from J, with 14 bases in between. Germline assignment: CDR1 SGHRS and CDR2 YFSETQ. The CDR3 is CASSLGTLGTTEAFF. The CDR3 DNA is TGCGCCAGCAGCTTGGGGACATTGGGCACTACTGAAGCTTTCTTT. Looking up the rest from reference TRBV5-1 and TRBJ1-1 gives the full variable domain: KAGVTQTPRYLIKTRGQQVTLSCSPISGHRSVSWYQQTPGQGLQFLFEYFSETQRNKGNFPGRFSGRQFSNSRSEMNVSTLELGDSALYLCASSLGTLGTTEAFFGQGTRLTVV.

V gene TRBV12-3 or TRBV12-4 combines with J gene TRBJ2-5; D ambiguous. This CDR3 region has 13 residues. The V and J ends lost 7 bases and 5 bases respectively, with 14 bases between them. The CDR3 coding sequence is TGTGCCAGCACCGGTACACCTGGGGAGACCCAGTACTTC. The encoded protein is CASTGTPGETQYF.

This clonotype was detected many times. The chain combines TRBV5-1 with TRBJ2-4; 9 nucleotides agree with TRBD1. The junction had 6 bases not matched to a gene; V was cut back by 0 bases and J by 5 bases. The CDR3 has 16 residues. Germline CDR1 and CDR2: SGHRS and YFSETQ. The CDR3 spells CASSLVGQGFENIQYF. The CDR3 DNA sequence: TGCGCCAGCAGCTTGGTTGGACAGGGGTTCGAAAACATTCAGTACTTC.

This clonotype has at least ten counts. The rearrangement uses TRBV3-1 and TRBJ2-1; 9 nucleotides align to TRBD2. CDR1 and CDR2 from the germline V gene are LGHDT and YNNKEL (reference sequence). There are 17 residues in the CDR3. With V trimmed by 2 bases and J by 8 bases, 13 bases remained unmatched. CDR3 DNA sequence: TGTGCCAGCAGCCAATTCGCCAGACTAGCGGCTAGGGATGAGCAGTTCTTC. Amino acid sequence: CASSQFARLAARDEQFF.

Details on this clonotype: A read error is possible here, since a much larger clone lies one base away. The chain uses TRBV7-2 and TRBJ2-2; D could derive from TRBD1 or TRBD2 (6 bases each). From germline, CDR1 is SGHTA and CDR2 FQGNSA. The CDR3 has 15 amino acids. The ends were cut back, 7 bases at V and 2 bases at J, with 14 bases in the middle. The CDR3: CASNFLGGNTGELFF. CDR3 DNA sequence: TGTGCCAGCAACTTTTTGGGGGGCAACACCGGGGAGCTGTTTTTT.

This clonotype was observed many times. This chain connects TRBV12-3 or TRBV12-4 to TRBJ2-3, with unresolved D. This CDR3 contains 12 residues. The ends were cut back, 3 bases at V and 3 bases at J, with 4 bases in the middle. CDR3 nucleotides: TGTGCCAGCAGTTTTCTGACAGATACGCAGTATTTT. Encoded protein: CASSFLTDTQYF.

Ten or more counts support this clonotype. This sequence joins TRBV6-2 or TRBV6-3 and TRBJ2-1; TRBD2 matches at 7 bases. Trimming cost V 6 bases and J 9 bases; bases outside gene matches: 17. In germline, CDR1 is MNHEY, CDR2 SVGEGT. This CDR3 contains 16 residues. The CDR3 loop reads CASSPKLGLTAGEQFF. In DNA form, the CDR3 reads TGTGCCAGCAGCCCCAAACTGGGACTAACGGCGGGTGAGCAGTTCTTC.

Many counts were recorded for this clonotype. This chain joins TRBV5-1 and TRBJ1-2, with D maybe TRBD1 (5 bases). The germline V gene encodes CDR1 SGHRS and CDR2 YFSETQ. Trimming removed 0 bases from V and 4 bases from J, with 16 bases in between. The CDR3 runs to 16 residues. CDR3 in amino acids: CASSLAVTGDGYGYTF. The CDR3 coding sequence is TGCGCCAGCAGCTTGGCCGTAACGGGGGACGGCTATGGCTACACCTTC.

This clonotype has ten or more counts. The chain employs TRBV14 and TRBJ2-7; weak D call: TRBD2 (6 bases). The V gene's germline CDR1 is SGHDN and CDR2 FVKESK. The CDR3 spans 13 residues. The V gene lost 5 bases and the J gene lost 4 bases, with 12 bases spanning the gap. CDR3 in DNA: TGTGCCAGCAGCGGGGGGAACGGATACGAGCAGTACTTC. Translating gives CASSGGNGYEQYF.

This clonotype showed up many times. The genes are TRBV7-2 and TRBJ2-5; D is ambiguous. Germline V gene lookup returns CDR1 SGHTA and CDR2 FQGNSA. CDR3 size: 12 residues. V was trimmed by 3 bases and J by 7 bases, leaving 9 bases between them. The CDR3 DNA is TGTGCCAGCAGCTTGCAGGAAGCGACCCAGTACTTC. This gives the protein CASSLQEATQYF.

This clonotype came up a few times. A much more abundant neighbour one base away suggests this may be a read error. V and J are TRBV20-1 and TRBJ2-5, with 7 bases fitting TRBD2. This CDR3 region has 14 residues. Germline CDR1 is DFQATT and CDR2 is SNEGSKA (reference sequence). V gave up 6 bases and J gave up 0 bases; unmatched junction bases: 7. Here the CDR3 reads CSAPGGGDQETQYF. The CDR3 DNA reads as TGCAGTGCCCCCGGGGGAGGGGACCAAGAGACCCAGTACTTC.

This clonotype showed up many times. The genes are TRBV7-9 and TRBJ1-2, with TRBD1 identical over 9 bases. Losses at the gene ends were 1 base for V and 4 bases for J; bases not matched to a gene: 4. In germline, CDR1 is SEHNR, CDR2 FQNEAQ (reference sequence). This CDR3 has 15 amino acids. DNA for the CDR3: TGTGCCAGCAGCTTAGGGACAGGGGACCCCTATGGCTACACCTTC. Protein product: CASSLGTGDPYGYTF.

As regards this clonotype: Given a much more abundant clone one base away, this may be a read error. The gene calls are TRBV11-2 and TRBJ2-7; TRBD2 might be the D (6 bases). The CDR3 sequence is 16 residues long. Germline V lookup: CDR1 SGHAT, CDR2 FQNNGV. The CDR3 protein is CARSLGLRESTYEQYF. The CDR3 region has the DNA TGTGCCAGAAGCTTAGGGTTGCGGGAATCGACCTACGAGCAGTACTTC.

This clonotype was detected many times. V and J are TRBV5-6 and TRBJ1-1; TRBD1 matches 7 bases. The CDR3 is 18 amino acids. Trimming took 2 bases from V and 1 from J; bases not matched to a gene: 14. CDR1 and CDR2 from the germline V gene are SGHDT and YYEEEE. This chain's CDR3 is CASSFRPGQPRTNTEAFF. CDR3 in DNA: TGTGCCAGCAGCTTTCGTCCGGGACAGCCTCGAACGAACACTGAAGCTTTCTTT.

This chain links TRBV23-1 with TRBJ2-6, with 8 positions matching TRBD1. TRBV23-1 qualifies as an ORF whose function is uncertain. V gave up 0 bases and J gave up 2 bases; unmatched junction bases: 12. This CDR3 has 20 residues. In nucleotides, the CDR3 is TGCGCCAGCAGTCAATCCTCGGAGGGACAGGAAGTAACTGGGGCCAACGTCCTGACTTTC. It encodes CASSQSSEGQEVTGANVLTF.

About this clonotype: Its ends do not fully match the called genes, so a read error is possible. This chain links TRBV7-7 with TRBJ2-5; D remains unclear. The CDR3 runs 13 residues. CDR1 is SSHAT and CDR2 is FNYEAQ in the germline V gene (reference sequence). CDR3 loop: CASRLDREKTQYF. The CDR3, as DNA: TGTGCTAGCAGATTGGATAGGGAAAAGACCCAGTACTTC.

There are many counts of this clonotype. The gene calls are TRBV21-1 and TRBJ2-7; the DNA was not compared with TRBD1, the D call given in the table. TRBV21-1 is designated a pseudogene. The CDR3 covers 14 residues. The CDR3 region is CASSKKDSRYEQYV. For the CDR3, the DNA is TGTGCCAGCAGCAAAAAAGACAGTAGGTACGAGCAGTACGTC.

This clonotype came up many times. The chain employs TRBV20-1 and TRBJ2-7; TRBD2 is a possible D gene (5 bases). Trimming removed 0 bases at V and 0 bases at J, with 15 bases between. CDR1 DFQATT and CDR2 SNEGSKA come from the germline V gene (reference sequence). The CDR3 is 16 residues long. Here the CDR3 reads CSARDVSGPSSYEQYV. CDR3 bases: TGCAGTGCTAGAGATGTAAGCGGTCCGAGCTCCTACGAGCAGTACGTC.

V and J are TRBV29-1 and TRBJ1-2; TRBD1 matches at 10 bases. CDR1 is SQVTM and CDR2 is ANQGSEA in the germline V gene. Trimming removed 5 bases from V and 7 bases from J; junction bases left unmatched: 13. The length of the CDR3 is 15 residues. The CDR3 spells CSVPTPGTGESGYTF. The DNA for the CDR3 is TGCAGCGTTCCCACCCCCGGGACAGGGGAATCTGGCTACACCTTC.

This chain links TRBV30 with TRBJ1-5; D gene uncertain. V was shortened by 4 bases and J by 6 bases, with 10 bases between the two germline ends. The germline V gene has CDR1 GTSNPN and CDR2 SVGIG (reference sequence). CDR3 length: 12 amino acids. CDR3 in amino acids: CAWMQAGQPQHF. As DNA, the CDR3 is TGTGCCTGGATGCAGGCGGGTCAGCCCCAGCATTTT. The variable domain in full, with the rest retrieved from reference TRBV30 and TRBJ1-5, is SQTIHQWPATLVQPVGSPLSLECTVEGTSNPNLYWYRQAAGRGLQLLFYSVGIGQISSEVPQNLSASRPQDRQFILSSKKLLLSDSGFYLCAWMQAGQPQHFGDGTRLSIL.

This clonotype showed up many times. The chain couples TRBV11-2 to TRBJ2-3; D possibly corresponds to TRBD1 (6 bases). CDR1 is SGHAT and CDR2 is FQNNGV in the germline V gene. The CDR3 is made up of 16 amino acids. Trimming pared 1 base from V and 2 bases from J, leaving 13 bases between. For the CDR3, the DNA is TGTGCCAGCAGCTTAGTATGGGACACCTACACAGATACGCAGTATTTT. Translation: CASSLVWDTYTDTQYF.

In its sample, this clonotype is medium-sized. The chain has TRBV20-1 and TRBJ2-2; D ambiguous. V dropped 6 bases and J dropped 6 bases, with 14 bases sitting between them. The CDR3 contains 13 residues. Per the germline V gene, CDR1 is DFQATT and CDR2 is SNEGSKA (reference sequence). The DNA for the CDR3 is TGCAGTGCCAGACACAGTGGCTCCGGGGAGCTGTTTTTT. It translates to CSARHSGSGELFF.

This clonotype appeared many times. The chain employs TRBV5-1 and TRBJ2-5; 13 bases line up with TRBD2. Germline V gene lookup returns CDR1 SGHRS and CDR2 YFSETQ. This CDR3 comprises 17 residues. J was trimmed by 3 bases and V by 4 bases; bases with no gene match: 9. CDR3 DNA sequence: TGCGCCAGCAGCCCAACCTACGGACTAGCGGGGGAAGAGACCCAGTACTTC. Translating it yields CASSPTYGLAGEETQYF.

This clonotype was observed many times. The CDR3 region is CASRRADRVGEQFF. Written as DNA, the CDR3 is TGTGCCAGCAGGCGCGCCGACAGGGTAGGGGAGCAGTTCTTC. The J gene is TRBJ2-1, the V gene TRBV3-1; TRBD1 agrees at 7 bases. V shed 6 bases, J shed 10 bases, and the junction held 12 bases outside the gene matches. Per the germline V gene, CDR1 is LGHDT and CDR2 is YNNKEL (reference sequence). There are 14 residues in the CDR3.

This clonotype was observed at least ten times. CDR3 sequence (DNA): TGTGCCAGCAGCACCTATGAGGGCGTTGAAGCTTTCTTT. It is translated as CASSTYEGVEAFF. This chain joins TRBV12-3 or TRBV12-4 and TRBJ1-1; D uncertain. The CDR3 consists of 13 residues. Trimming removed 6 bases at V and 7 bases at J, with 15 bases between.

This clonotype was counted many times. CDR3 DNA: TGCAGTGCTATACAGGCTATAAGCGGGGAGCTGTTTTTT. Its translation is CSAIQAISGELFF. This chain links TRBV20-1 with TRBJ2-2, with D possibly matching TRBD1 (5 bases). The CDR3 totals 13 residues. V lost 4 bases to trimming and J lost 7 bases, with 13 bases between them. Germline loops: CDR1 DFQATT, CDR2 SNEGSKA (reference sequence).

This clonotype was seen repeatedly, ten times or more. This sequence joins TRBV4-3 and TRBJ1-1; no definite D call. This CDR3 has 16 amino acids. In germline, CDR1 is LGHNA, CDR2 YSLEER. The V gene lost 0 bases and the J gene lost 1 base, with 12 bases spanning the gap. The CDR3 loop is CASSQDDTRQNTEAFF. The CDR3 DNA reads TGCGCCAGCAGCCAAGATGATACACGGCAGAACACTGAAGCTTTCTTT.

This clonotype occurred many times. V gene TRBV6-6 combines with J gene TRBJ2-6, with unresolved D. The CDR3 has 17 amino acids. Deletions cut 6 bases from V and 1 base from J, with 16 bases between. Germline-derived CDR1 and CDR2 are MNHNY and SVGAGI (reference sequence). The CDR3 nucleotides read TGTGCCAGCAGCTCCGGGTCTCTACTTTCTGGGGCCAACGTCCTGACTTTC. Its protein product is CASSSGSLLSGANVLTF.

This chain uses TRBV5-6 with TRBJ1-1; D uncertain. The V gene's germline CDR1 is SGHDT and CDR2 YYEEEE. V lost 3 bases, J lost 1 base, and 10 bases lay in between. CDR3 length: 14 residues. In DNA form, the CDR3 reads TGTGCCAGCAGCTCGGCTCCGGCGAACACTGAAGCTTTCTTT. This sequence encodes CASSSAPANTEAFF.